This T cell receptor beta chain was recovered during a study of technical replicates of blood from several donors (dated by TCRdb to about 2017). The CDR3 sequence holds 12 residues, the cysteine and phenylalanine included. CDR3 DNA is the only sequence kept; it has 36 bases, read in frame from the first base. Taken from the germline V gene, the CDR1 and CDR2 loops are MGHRA and YSYEKL. Relative to germline, V is 5 bases shorter and J is 9 bases shorter, with 11 bases between their ends. In this sample, this clone turned up once. There is no known antigen for this receptor. No qualities accompany the bases; no much larger clone lies one base away. Libraries were prepared through the immunoSEQ multiplex PCR assay. Entries here come from immuneACCESS through TCRdb and include only in-frame sequences with V and J called. Some clones fail to appear in such tables; in the studies checked, an unresolved V gene covers under half of the shortfall, and the cause of the remainder is unknown. The sample contains around 97,000 clones, about 94% of them found a single time. Roughly 0.31% of the sample is in the top ten clones.

The TCR originated in a human donor in good health. The V and J segments used are TRBV4-1 and TRBJ2-1, with the D segment identity uncertain. Sequenced sample: T cells isolated from PBMCs. The nucleotide sequence is given as TGCGCCAGCAGCGGTCCGCGCCGTGAGCAGTTCTTC. Its translation reads: CASSGPRREQFF.